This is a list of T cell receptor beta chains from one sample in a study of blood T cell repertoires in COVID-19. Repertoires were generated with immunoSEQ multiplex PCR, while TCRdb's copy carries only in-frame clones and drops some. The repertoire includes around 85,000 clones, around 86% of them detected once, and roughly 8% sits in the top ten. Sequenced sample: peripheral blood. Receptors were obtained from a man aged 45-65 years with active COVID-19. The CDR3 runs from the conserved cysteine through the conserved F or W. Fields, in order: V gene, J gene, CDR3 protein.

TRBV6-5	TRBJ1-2	CASKTGSGFYGYTF
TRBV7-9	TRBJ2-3	CASSSSPGLAGNSTDTQYF
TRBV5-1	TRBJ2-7	CASSLTGTGDDEQYF
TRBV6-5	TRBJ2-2	CASRVDRGSTGELFF
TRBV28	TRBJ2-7	CASSLSFSGGGEQYF
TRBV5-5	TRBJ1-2	CASSPSYYGYTF
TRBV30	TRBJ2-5	CAWSLGSAGETQYF
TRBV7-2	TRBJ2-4	CASSATRAAGNIQYF
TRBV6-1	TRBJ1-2	CASSEERKGRGNYGYTF
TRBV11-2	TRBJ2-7	CASSIGLAGANEQYF
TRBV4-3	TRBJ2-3	CASSQGGTSVTQYF
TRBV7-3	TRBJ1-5	CASSPGVLSNQPQHF
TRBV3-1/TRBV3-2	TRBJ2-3	CASSQGNLEYF
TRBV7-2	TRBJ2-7	CASSLEGGRAYEQYF
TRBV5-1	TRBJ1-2	CASSQLPTGTVTNYGYTF
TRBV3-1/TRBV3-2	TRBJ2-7	CASSRDEGYEQYF
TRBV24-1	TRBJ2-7	CAAIAREYYEQYF
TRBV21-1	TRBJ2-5	CASSPPGASGRAKVETQYF
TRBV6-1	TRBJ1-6	CASSDQEHSPLHF
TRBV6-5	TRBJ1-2	CASSSQGGDGYTF
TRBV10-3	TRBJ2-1	CAISDGYGNEQFF
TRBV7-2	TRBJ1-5	CASSLAWPHDQPQHF
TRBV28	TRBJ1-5	CASSPGGKIDQPQHF
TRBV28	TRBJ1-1	CASRSGGRGTEAFF
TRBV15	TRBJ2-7	CATSRESTYEQYF
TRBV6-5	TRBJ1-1	CASIRGGGRNTEAFF
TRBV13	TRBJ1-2	CASTLGGARVGYTF
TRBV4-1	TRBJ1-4	CASSQEWGGEKLFF
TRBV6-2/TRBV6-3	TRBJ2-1	CASSSTGGTGKYNEQFF
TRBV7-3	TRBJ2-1	CASRPDLNNEQFF
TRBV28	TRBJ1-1	CASRRTTEAFF
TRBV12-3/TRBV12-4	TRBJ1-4	CASSRGSEKLFF
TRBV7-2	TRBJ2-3	CASSLRGVAGFTDTQYF
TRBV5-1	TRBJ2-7	CASSSTGTGEKQYF
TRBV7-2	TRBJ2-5	CASSSPGLAGGPYETQYF
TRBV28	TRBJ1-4	CASSLLGSMVEKLFF
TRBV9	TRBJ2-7	CASSAGQPSYEQYF
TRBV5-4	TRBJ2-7	CASSLGQGASYEQYF
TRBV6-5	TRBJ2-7	CASTWTGGLEQYF
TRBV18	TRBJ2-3	CASSTGGSQDTQYF
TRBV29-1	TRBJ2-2	CSASPRTGHPGELFF
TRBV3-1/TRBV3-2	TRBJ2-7	CASSQTGTYEQYF
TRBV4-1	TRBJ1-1	CASSQSGHPGTEAFF
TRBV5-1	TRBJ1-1	CASSLAADRAEAFF
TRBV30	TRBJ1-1	CAWSVTVMNTEAFF
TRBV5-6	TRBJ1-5	CASSLGQGSNQPQHF
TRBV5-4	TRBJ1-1	CASSSGTGSIGGTEAFF